There are many counts of the clone carrying this T cell receptor (beta chain). The antigen is unknown. Transcripts of RNA were the source for amplifying TCR beta CDR3 regions. The authors performed first-round RT-PCR with HTBI primers and then a second-round multiplex PCR. Using its own MiXCR run on the multiplex PCR reads, TCRdb lists one record per CDR3 protein. The data show approximately 210,000 distinct CDR3 sequences, roughly 21% seen once. Certain patients, namely those with other autoimmune diseases, uncontrolled infections, pregnancy or lactation, were excluded. Trimming removed 5 bases at V and 4 bases at J, with 11 bases between. The CDR3 extends over 13 amino acids. Germline V gene data show CDR1 as SGHAT and CDR2 as FQNNGV. The data were obtained in a study of Graves' ophthalmopathy and Graves' hyperthyroidism. On the study more broadly: No treatment had been given when peripheral blood was collected at initial diagnosis. General study points: Among expanded thyroid clonotypes above 0.001 frequency, most also occurred in blood.

The gene calls are TRBV11-2 and TRBJ2-5; unclear D gene. Sequenced sample: peripheral blood. This clonotype was sampled from a woman aged 45-65 years with Graves' ophthalmopathy. CDR3 protein: CASSLAYRETQYF. In DNA, the CDR3 is TGTGCCAGCAGCCTCGCCTATCGAGAGACCCAGTACTTC.